Each of the 22 T cell receptor beta chains below was sequenced from the same sample in a study of OX40 agonist ivuxolimab in advanced cancers. The protocol was immunoSEQ multiplex PCR, while the TCRdb copy is restricted to in-frame clones and leaves out a portion. This table holds 50,000 to 70,000 clones, approximately 88% found once. Sequenced material: CD4+ or CD8+ T cells sorted from blood, taken in a trial of the OX40 agonist ivuxolimab. The receptors derive from an adult with an advanced solid tumor such as melanoma, head and neck, liver or kidney cancer.

V is TRBV11-2 and J is TRBJ2-1; the D is unclear. Germline CDR1 is SGHAT and CDR2 is FQNNGV. This CDR3 has 16 residues. V lost 1 base and J 4 bases, leaving 14 bases between the germline ends. The CDR3 nucleotides read TGTGCCAGCAGCTTAGGATCGGCAATAAGGTACAATGAGCAGTTCTTC. It is translated as CASSLGSAIRYNEQFF.

The rearrangement uses TRBV9 and TRBJ2-1, with 9 bases aligning to TRBD2. The germline CDR1 and CDR2 sequences are SGDLS and YYNGEE. V was clipped by 0 bases and J by 9 bases; unmatched bases: 7. This CDR3 is 15 amino acids long. CDR3 sequence reads: CASSVGSSGNLEQFF. The CDR3 coding sequence is TGTGCCAGCAGCGTAGGGTCTAGCGGGAATCTTGAGCAGTTCTTC. Combining the CDR3 with reference TRBV9 and TRBJ2-1 gives the whole variable domain DSGVTQTPKHLITATGQRVTLRCSPRSGDLSVYWYQQSLDQGLQFLIQYYNGEERAKGNILERFSAQQFPDLHSELNLSSLELGDSALYFCASSVGSSGNLEQFFGPGTRLTVL.

In its sample, this clone was seen once. The chain has TRBV13 and TRBJ2-5; 10 nucleotides match TRBD2. V was pared by 2 bases and J by 4 bases, with 1 base of the junction left unmatched. This CDR3 comprises 14 residues. Germline V gives CDR1 PRHDT, CDR2 FYEKMQ (reference sequence). The CDR3 sequence: CASSLTSGVETQYF. Here the CDR3 DNA reads TGTGCCAGCAGCTTAACTAGCGGGGTAGAGACCCAGTACTTC.

The chain is built from TRBV10-3 and TRBJ1-4, with D hard to call. CDR1 is ENHRY, CDR2 SYGVKD, per germline. The CDR3 sequence is 12 residues long. With 4 bases removed from V and 8 bases from J, the gap between germline ends came to 8 bases. CDR3 DNA sequence: TGTGCCATCAGTGGCGGGGAGGAAAAACTGTTTTTT. Its protein is CAISGGEEKLFF.

This clone has a single count. The V and J genes are TRBV4-1 and TRBJ1-5; 7 bases are shared with TRBD1. Germline V gives CDR1 MGHRA, CDR2 YSYEKL. CDR3 length equals 15 residues. V shed 5 bases, J shed 1 base, and the junction held 5 bases outside the gene matches. CDR3: CASSSTGVSNQPQHF. CDR3 DNA sequence: TGCGCCAGCAGCTCTACAGGGGTGAGCAATCAGCCCCAGCATTTT.

The chain combines TRBV7-6 with TRBJ2-3; 8 bases match TRBD1. Germline V gives CDR1 SGHVS, CDR2 FNYEAQ. The CDR3 is 15 amino acids. The trim removed 4 bases at V and 1 base at J, leaving 4 bases unmatched. CDR3 region: CASSSGQGGTDTQYF. The CDR3 coding sequence is TGTGCCAGCAGCTCAGGACAGGGTGGCACAGATACGCAGTATTTT.

The gene calls are TRBV4-1 and TRBJ2-1, with D possibly being TRBD1 (6 bases). The CDR3 spans 14 residues. Germline loops: CDR1 MGHRA, CDR2 YSYEKL. Trimming took 3 bases from V and 6 from J, leaving 12 bases between them. DNA for the CDR3: TGCGCCAGCAGCCAGACTGGGGGCTCCAATGAGCAGTTCTTC. It specifies CASSQTGGSNEQFF.

The gene calls are TRBV9 and TRBJ2-5; D is ambiguous. Germline V CDR1 and CDR2: SGDLS, YYNGEE. The CDR3 covers 14 residues. V was trimmed by 0 bases and J by 5 bases, leaving 11 bases between them. The CDR3: CASSVGSSSETQYF. DNA of the CDR3: TGTGCCAGCAGCGTAGGTTCCAGTTCGGAGACCCAGTACTTC.

This clone was recorded only once. The chain is built from TRBV7-9 and TRBJ1-3; TRBD1 might be the D (6 bases). The V and J ends lost 5 bases and 12 bases respectively, with 11 bases between them. The CDR3 consists of 11 residues. CDR1 and CDR2 (germline): SEHNR, FQNEAQ (reference sequence). The DNA for the CDR3 is TGTGCCAGCAGCACTTCGGACAGCATATATTTT. Its translation: CASSTSDSIYF.

The rearrangement links TRBV6-5 to TRBJ2-7; 9 bases line up with TRBD2. The CDR3 is 13 residues long. V shed 4 bases, J shed 10 bases, and the junction held 8 bases outside the gene matches. Per germline, CDR1 MNHEY and CDR2 SVGAGI. The CDR3, as DNA: TGTGCCAGCAGTTCCGTAGCGGGAGATTTTCAGTACTTC. Protein sequence: CASSSVAGDFQYF.

J is TRBJ1-2 and V is TRBV29-1, with 7 bases identical to TRBD1. With 6 bases clipped from V and 2 bases from J, the junction kept 0 bases outside the gene matches. The CDR3 runs to 11 residues. Germline lookup yields CDR1 SQVTM and CDR2 ANQGSEA. CDR3 nucleotides: TGCAGCGTACAGGGGAACTATGGCTACACCTTC. It encodes CSVQGNYGYTF.

The chain carries TRBV9 and TRBJ2-1; no clear D. V lost 0 bases to trimming and J lost 10 bases, with 14 bases between them. Germline CDR1 reads SGDLS; CDR2 reads YYNGEE. The CDR3 contains 14 residues. CDR3 sequence (DNA): TGTGCCAGCAGCGTAGTTTACTCCCTTGGCGAGCAGTTCTTC. This gives the protein CASSVVYSLGEQFF.

The V and J genes are TRBV19 and TRBJ1-5; unclear D gene. The ends were cut back, 7 bases at V and 4 bases at J, with 20 bases in the middle. CDR3 length: 16 amino acids. Germline V lookup: CDR1 LNHDA, CDR2 SQIVND (reference sequence). In nucleotides, the CDR3 is TGTGCCAGTAAAATAGGTGCCTGGGGAGGTAATCAGCCCCAGCATTTT. Its translation is CASKIGAWGGNQPQHF. Full variable domain (rest looked up from reference TRBV19 and TRBJ1-5): DGGITQSPKYLFRKEGQNVTLSCEQNLNHDAMYWYRQDPGQGLRLIYYSQIVNDFQKGDIAEGYSVSREKKESFPLTVTSAQKNPTAFYLCASKIGAWGGNQPQHFGDGTRLSIL.

V gene TRBV4-1 combines with J gene TRBJ1-2, with D tentatively TRBD1 (5 bases). This CDR3 comprises 14 residues. Looked up from germline, CDR1 is MGHRA and CDR2 is YSYEKL. Trimming removed 1 base at V and 4 bases at J, with 10 bases between. The CDR3 coding sequence is TGCGCCAGCAGCCAAGTGGGGGTTGTCTATGGCTACACCTTC. The encoded protein is CASSQVGVVYGYTF.

The chain joins TRBV11-2 to TRBJ1-1; TRBD1 matches 10 bases. This CDR3 is built from 16 residues. The ends lost 5 bases at V and 4 bases at J; junction bases unmatched: 10. Germline CDR1 and CDR2: SGHAT and FQNNGV. The DNA of the CDR3 is TGTGCCAGCAGCCGAACCGGGACAGGGGAATTCACTGAAGCTTTCTTT. This gives the protein CASSRTGTGEFTEAFF.

This clone was recorded only once. This rearrangement joins TRBV18 to TRBJ2-5; D may match TRBD1 or TRBD2 (5 bases each). This CDR3 is built from 15 residues. CDR1 KGHSH and CDR2 LQKENI come from the germline V gene. Trimming took off 3 bases at V and 1 base at J, with 12 bases between the two ends. CDR3 sequence: CASSPLGPPQETQYF. As DNA, the CDR3 is TGTGCCAGCTCACCCCTGGGACCGCCCCAAGAGACCCAGTACTTC. Using reference TRBV18 and TRBJ2-5 for the parts outside the CDR3, the full variable domain is NAGVMQNPRHLVRRRGQEARLRCSPMKGHSHVYWYRQLPEEGLKFMVYLQKENIIDESGMPKERFSAEFPKEGPSILRIQQVVRGDSAAYFCASSPLGPPQETQYFGPGTRLLVL.

This clone has a single count. The V gene is TRBV7-3, the J gene TRBJ2-3, with unresolved D. The germline gives CDR1 SGHTA, CDR2 FQGTGA. The CDR3 contains 15 residues. With 2 bases removed from V and 4 bases from J, the gap between germline ends came to 13 bases. This CDR3 is CASSLAVGRSDTQYF. In DNA, the CDR3 is TGTGCCAGCAGCTTAGCGGTCGGGCGATCAGATACGCAGTATTTT. The whole variable domain, remainder taken from reference TRBV7-3 and TRBJ2-3, is GAGVSQTPSNKVTEKGKYVELRCDPISGHTALYWYRQSLGQGPEFLIYFQGTGAADDSGLPNDRFFAVRPEGSVSTLKIQRTERGDSAVYLCASSLAVGRSDTQYFGPGTRLTVL.

The V and J genes are TRBV2 and TRBJ1-1; D uncertain. The CDR3 totals 14 residues. CDR1 is SNHLY, CDR2 FYNNEI, per germline. The V end lost 6 bases, the J end lost 3 bases, and 14 bases lay between the germline ends. The CDR3 region is CASSLTPGDTEAFF. CDR3 coding DNA: TGTGCCAGCAGCCTCACCCCTGGGGACACTGAAGCTTTCTTT. Full variable domain (missing parts from reference TRBV2 and TRBJ1-1): EPEVTQTPSHQVTQMGQEVILRCVPISNHLYFYWYRQILGQKVEFLVSFYNNEISEKSEIFDDQFSVERPDGSNFTLKIRSTKLEDSAMYFCASSLTPGDTEAFFGQGTRLTVV.

This sequence joins TRBV11-1 and TRBJ2-2; no firm D call. Germline assignment: CDR1 SGHAT and CDR2 FQDESV (reference sequence). The CDR3 runs 14 residues. Trimming took off 2 bases at V and 2 bases at J, with 6 bases between the two ends. The CDR3 bases are TGTGCCAGCAGCTTAACCAGTAACACCGGGGAGCTGTTTTTT. Translating gives CASSLTSNTGELFF. Drawing the rest from reference TRBV11-1 and TRBJ2-2, the complete variable domain is EAEVAQSPRYKITEKSQAVAFWCDPISGHATLYWYRQILGQGPELLVQFQDESVVDDSQLPKDRFSAERLKGVDSTLKIQPAELGDSAMYLCASSLTSNTGELFFGEGSRLTVL.

This chain connects TRBV5-1 to TRBJ2-7; TRBD1 matches at 11 bases. The ends lost 3 bases at V and 0 bases at J; junction bases unmatched: 8. The CDR3 contains 17 residues. Per the germline V gene, CDR1 is SGHRS and CDR2 is YFSETQ. The CDR3 nucleotides are TGCGCCAGCAGCTGGACCGGGACAGGGGGTTTCTCCTACGAGCAGTACTTC. Translating it yields CASSWTGTGGFSYEQYF.

This clone was counted a single time. V gene TRBV6-5 combines with J gene TRBJ2-1, with no clear D. Per germline, CDR1 MNHEY and CDR2 SVGAGI. The V end lost 6 bases, the J end lost 5 bases, and 5 bases lay between the germline ends. This CDR3 has 11 amino acids. This chain's CDR3 is CASSTNNEQFF. In DNA form, the CDR3 reads TGTGCCAGCAGCACGAACAATGAGCAGTTCTTC.

The chain is built from TRBV5-1 and TRBJ1-2; 8 bases are shared with TRBD1. V lost 4 bases and J lost 4; bases outside the gene matches: 6. This CDR3 has 14 amino acids. CDR1 is SGHRS, CDR2 YFSETQ, per germline. CDR3 bases: TGCGCCAGCAGCACCAGGGGGCGCGGCTATGGCTACACCTTC. Its translation is CASSTRGRGYGYTF.